The T cell receptor (beta chain) under discussion was sequenced for a study of cytomegalovirus exposure and HLA in healthy donors. Overall study findings and caveats: With DRB1 most and HLA-C fewest, TCR association rates differed between HLA loci in a later analysis. Most TCR sequences were uncommon, yet certain public TCRs appeared in many donors. As a later analysis showed, a missense DCLRE1C variant was linked to trimming of TCR beta V- and J-genes.

Only a few counts were recorded for this clone. The target antigen is unknown. Amplification used 60 Vbeta primers and 13 Jbeta primers. Sequencing was performed with immunoSEQ multiplex PCR; in TCRdb, only in-frame clones are kept and a portion is missing. The table lists 130,000 to 150,000 clones, around four fifths of them singletons. There are 14 residues in the CDR3. Trimming shortened V by 2 bases and J by 0 bases, and 4 bases separated the two germline ends. Looked up from germline, CDR1 is SGHTA and CDR2 is FQGNSA. The V gene is TRBV7-2, the J gene TRBJ2-2; no definite D call. The sequencing input was PBMCs. The sequence derives from a female donor in good health and CMV-seronegative. The CDR3 coding sequence is TGTGCCAGCAGCTTAAACTCGAACACCGGGGAGCTGTTTTTT. Its protein is CASSLNSNTGELFF.